A single sample is the source of the 8 T cell receptor beta chains below, sequenced in a study of cytomegalovirus exposure and HLA in healthy donors. In the PCR, 60 Vbeta and 13 Jbeta primers were used. The protocol was immunoSEQ multiplex PCR, while the TCRdb copy is restricted to in-frame clones and leaves out a portion. The data contain about 100,000 clones, nearly 65% of them singletons. The sample taken for sequencing was PBMCs. The receptors derive from a human donor in good health.

This clone was found a few times. J is TRBJ2-1 and V is TRBV7-6, with D possibly matching TRBD2 (6 bases). The CDR3 totals 13 residues. The V end was cut by 3 bases, the J end by 8 bases, with 11 bases between. CDR1 is SGHVS, CDR2 FNYEAQ, per germline. The CDR3 DNA sequence: TGTGCCAGCAGCTTCGGGGGAGTACATGAGCAGTTCTTC. Protein sequence: CASSFGGVHEQFF.

This clone was found once. In DNA, the CDR3 is TGTGCCAGCAGCGTAGGGAGTGGGTTGGAAAAACTGTTTTTT. The encoded protein is CASSVGSGLEKLFF. This chain uses TRBV9 with TRBJ1-4, with D hard to call. The CDR3 length is 14 residues. Germline CDR1 SGDLS, CDR2 YYNGEE. V lost 0 bases, J lost 8 bases, and 11 bases lay in between.

This clone has a handful of counts. The chain carries TRBV27 and TRBJ2-7; TRBD1 aligns across 7 bases. Germline V CDR1 and CDR2: MNHEY, SMNVEV (reference sequence). With V trimmed by 5 bases and J by 2 bases, 9 bases remained unmatched. This CDR3 has 15 amino acids. CDR3 in amino acids: CASSLKTGWTYEQYF. CDR3 DNA: TGTGCCAGCAGTCTAAAGACAGGGTGGACCTACGAGCAGTACTTC.

This clone was picked up a small number of times. This chain joins TRBV4-1 and TRBJ2-7; 8 bases fit TRBD2. The junction had 5 bases not matched to a gene; V was cut back by 0 bases and J by 1 base. The CDR3 loop spans 16 amino acids. Looked up from germline, CDR1 is MGHRA and CDR2 is YSYEKL. DNA for the CDR3: TGCGCCAGCAGCCAAGATGCGGGACTAGGTTCCTACGAGCAGTACTTC. This encodes CASSQDAGLGSYEQYF.

The CDR3 here is CASSFAGRNTEAFF. For the CDR3, the DNA is TGTGCCAGCAGCTTCGCGGGACGGAACACTGAAGCTTTCTTT. The V call is TRBV5-4, the J call TRBJ1-1, with a tentative D call TRBD1 (5 bases). Germline CDR1 SGHNT, CDR2 YYREEE (reference sequence). This CDR3 is built from 14 residues. The V end lost 2 bases, the J end lost 1 base, and 9 bases lay between the germline ends.

This chain uses TRBV29-1 with TRBJ2-7, with 12 bases lining up with TRBD2. The germline V gene encodes CDR1 SQVTM and CDR2 ANQGSEA. This CDR3 is built from 15 residues. Unmatched junction bases numbered 8, after V lost 4 bases and J lost 4 bases. The CDR3 loop is CSVGLGLAGLYEQYF. CDR3 nucleotides: TGCAGCGTTGGGCTGGGACTAGCGGGTCTATACGAGCAGTACTTC.

The chain links TRBV18 to TRBJ2-1, with no clear D. Trimming pared 5 bases from V and 7 bases from J, leaving 6 bases between. The CDR3 spans 11 residues. The V gene's germline CDR1 is KGHSH and CDR2 LQKENI. CDR3 bases: TGTGCCAGCTCAACTGATAATGAGCAGTTCTTC. Its protein is CASSTDNEQFF.

This clone occurred a few times. The rearrangement links TRBV5-4 to TRBJ2-1; possible D gene TRBD2, 6 bases. This CDR3 has 14 residues. Germline values: CDR1 SGHNT, CDR2 YYREEE (reference sequence). The ends were cut back, 0 bases at V and 5 bases at J, with 9 bases in the middle. The CDR3 reads CASSLARLDNEQFF. CDR3 DNA sequence: TGTGCCAGCAGCTTGGCCCGACTAGACAATGAGCAGTTCTTC. Full variable domain (missing parts from reference TRBV5-4 and TRBJ2-1): ETGVTQSPTHLIKTRGQQVTLRCSSQSGHNTVSWYQQALGQGPQFIFQYYREEENGRGNFPPRFSGLQFPNYSSELNVNALELDDSALYLCASSLARLDNEQFFGPGTRLTVL.